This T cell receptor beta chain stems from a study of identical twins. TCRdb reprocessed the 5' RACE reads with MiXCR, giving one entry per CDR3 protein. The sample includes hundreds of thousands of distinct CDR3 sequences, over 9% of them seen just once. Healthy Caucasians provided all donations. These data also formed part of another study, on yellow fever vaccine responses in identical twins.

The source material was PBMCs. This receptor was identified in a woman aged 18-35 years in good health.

The CDR3 loop is CASSLGPDREDQYF. For the CDR3, the DNA is TGCGCCAGCAGCTTGGGACCCGACAGGGAAGACCAGTACTTC. The chain recombines TRBV5-1 with TRBJ2-5, with 7 nucleotides matching TRBD1. The junction had 9 bases not matched to a gene; V was cut back by 0 bases and J by 10 bases. Germline V CDR1 and CDR2: SGHRS, YFSETQ. The CDR3 sequence is 14 residues long.